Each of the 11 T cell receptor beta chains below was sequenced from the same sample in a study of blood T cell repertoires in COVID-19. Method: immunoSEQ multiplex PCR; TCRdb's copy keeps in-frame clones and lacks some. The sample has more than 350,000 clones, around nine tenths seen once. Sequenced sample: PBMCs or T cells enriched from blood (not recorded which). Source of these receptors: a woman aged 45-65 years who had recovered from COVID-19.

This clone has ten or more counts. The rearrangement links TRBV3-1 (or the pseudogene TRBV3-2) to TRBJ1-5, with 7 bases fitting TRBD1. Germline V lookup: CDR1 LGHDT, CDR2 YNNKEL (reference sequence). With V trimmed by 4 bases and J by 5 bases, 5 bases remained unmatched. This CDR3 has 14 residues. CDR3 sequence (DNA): TGTGCCAGCAGCCCCCGACAGGGTGATCAGCCCCAGCATTTT. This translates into CASSPRQGDQPQHF.

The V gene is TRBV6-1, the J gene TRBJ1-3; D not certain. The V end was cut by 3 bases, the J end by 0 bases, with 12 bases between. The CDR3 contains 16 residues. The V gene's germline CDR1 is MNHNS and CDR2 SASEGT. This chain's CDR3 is CASSEIDIHSGNTIYF. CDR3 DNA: TGTGCCAGCAGTGAGATAGACATCCACTCTGGAAACACCATATATTTT.

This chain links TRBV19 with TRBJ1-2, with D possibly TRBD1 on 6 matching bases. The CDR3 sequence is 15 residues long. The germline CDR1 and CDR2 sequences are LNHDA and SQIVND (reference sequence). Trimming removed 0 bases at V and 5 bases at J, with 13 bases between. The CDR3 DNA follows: TGTGCCAGTAGTATAGATGTACAGGGTGGTTATGGCTACACCTTC. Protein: CASSIDVQGGYGYTF.

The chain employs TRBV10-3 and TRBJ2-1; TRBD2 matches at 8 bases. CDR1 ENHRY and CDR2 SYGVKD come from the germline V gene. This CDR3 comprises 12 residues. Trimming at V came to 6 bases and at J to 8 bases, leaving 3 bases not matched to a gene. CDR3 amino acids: CAIRELADEQFF. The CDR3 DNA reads TGTGCCATCAGGGAACTAGCGGATGAGCAGTTCTTC.

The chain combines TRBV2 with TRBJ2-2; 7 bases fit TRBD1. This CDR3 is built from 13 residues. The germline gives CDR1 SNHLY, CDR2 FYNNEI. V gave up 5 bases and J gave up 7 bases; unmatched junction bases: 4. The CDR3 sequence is CASSLQGFGELFF. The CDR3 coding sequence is TGTGCCAGCAGTCTACAGGGGTTCGGGGAGCTGTTTTTT. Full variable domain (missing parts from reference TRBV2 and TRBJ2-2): EPEVTQTPSHQVTQMGQEVILRCVPISNHLYFYWYRQILGQKVEFLVSFYNNEISEKSEIFDDQFSVERPDGSNFTLKIRSTKLEDSAMYFCASSLQGFGELFFGEGSRLTVL.

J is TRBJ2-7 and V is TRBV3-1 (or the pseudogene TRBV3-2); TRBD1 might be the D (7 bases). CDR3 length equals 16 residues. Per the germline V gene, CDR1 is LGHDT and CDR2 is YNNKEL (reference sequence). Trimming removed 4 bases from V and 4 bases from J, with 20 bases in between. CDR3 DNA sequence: TGTGCCAGCAGCCCCCGGCGGGGACAGTTCGGGTACGAGCAGTACTTC. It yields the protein CASSPRRGQFGYEQYF.

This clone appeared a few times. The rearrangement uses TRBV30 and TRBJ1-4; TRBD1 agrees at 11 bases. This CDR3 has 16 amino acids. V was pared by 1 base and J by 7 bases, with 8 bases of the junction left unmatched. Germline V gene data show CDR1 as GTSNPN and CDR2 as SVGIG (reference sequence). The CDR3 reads CAWSAPPGTGGEKLFF. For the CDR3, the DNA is TGTGCCTGGAGTGCGCCGCCGGGGACAGGGGGTGAAAAACTGTTTTTT.

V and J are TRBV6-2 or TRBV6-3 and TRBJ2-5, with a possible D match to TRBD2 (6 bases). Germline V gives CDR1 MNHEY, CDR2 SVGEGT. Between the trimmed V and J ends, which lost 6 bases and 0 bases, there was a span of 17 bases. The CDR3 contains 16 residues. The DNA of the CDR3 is TGTGCCAGCAGCGCCCTGGCGACGGGGGACCAAGAGACCCAGTACTTC. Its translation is CASSALATGDQETQYF.

The CDR3 DNA follows: TGTGCCAGCAGGATGGGGGGGGTTGGGTTGAACACTGAAGCTTTCTTT. This encodes CASRMGGVGLNTEAFF. V gene TRBV27 combines with J gene TRBJ1-1; perhaps TRBD1 as D (5 bases). This CDR3 has 16 amino acids. Germline CDR1 MNHEY, CDR2 SMNVEV (reference sequence). V shed 6 bases and J shed 0 bases, with 17 bases lying between them.

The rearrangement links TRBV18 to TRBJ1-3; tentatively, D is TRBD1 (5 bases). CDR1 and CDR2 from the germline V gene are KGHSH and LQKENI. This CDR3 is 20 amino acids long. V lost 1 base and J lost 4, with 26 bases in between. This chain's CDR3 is CASSPRMGGLDPLVGNTIYF. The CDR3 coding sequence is TGTGCCAGCTCACCACGTATGGGGGGATTAGACCCTCTCGTCGGAAACACCATATATTTT.

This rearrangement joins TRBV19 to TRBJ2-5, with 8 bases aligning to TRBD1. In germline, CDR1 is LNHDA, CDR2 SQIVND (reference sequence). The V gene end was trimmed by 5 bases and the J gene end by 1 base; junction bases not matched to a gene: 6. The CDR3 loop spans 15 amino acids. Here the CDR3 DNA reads TGTGCCAGTAGTGACAGGGGCGTCGGCCAAGAGACCCAGTACTTC. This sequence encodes CASSDRGVGQETQYF.